Shown below are 25 T cell receptor beta chains from a single sample sequenced in a study of blood T cells in healthy people across ages. Through a sample-barcoded 5' primer and a J-beta primer mix, a second PCR was run for roughly 6 to 11 cycles. TCRdb re-called the 5' RACE reads with MiXCR, one entry per CDR3 protein. This sample has hundreds of thousands of distinct CDR3 sequences, with 40% to 45% found just once. The sample was blood. All receptors come from a man at least 80 years old in good health.

Of note for this clonotype: At one end the junction does not follow the germline gene, possibly because of a read error. The V and J genes are TRBV20-1 and TRBJ2-5, with TRBD2 matching 8 bases. This CDR3 contains 15 residues. The germline CDR1 and CDR2 sequences are DFQATT and SNEGSKA (reference sequence). CDR3 sequence: CSARESGGYQETRYF. The CDR3 DNA sequence: TGCAGTGCTAGAGAGAGCGGGGGATACCAAGAGACCCGGTACTTC.

The V and J genes are TRBV14 and TRBJ2-7, with 7 bases matching TRBD1. V shed 0 bases and J 3 bases; nucleotides not matched to a gene: 8. This CDR3 has 16 amino acids. CDR1 SGHDN and CDR2 FVKESK come from the germline V gene. The CDR3 loop is CASSQDTGASVYEQYF. The CDR3 DNA reads TGTGCCAGCAGCCAAGACACAGGGGCCAGCGTCTACGAGCAGTACTTC.

The CDR3 reads CASSLSSGRGQWTDTQYF. The DNA of the CDR3 is TGCGCCAGCAGCTTGTCTAGCGGGAGGGGGCAGTGGACAGATACGCAGTATTTT. The V and J genes are TRBV5-1 and TRBJ2-3; 12 bases map to TRBD2. The CDR3 totals 18 residues. The V and J ends lost 1 base and 3 bases, in that order; junction bases with no gene match: 9. Germline loops: CDR1 SGHRS, CDR2 YFSETQ.

The chain uses TRBV7-2 and TRBJ2-1, with TRBD1 identical over 12 bases. Germline trimming cut 5 bases from V and 9 bases from J; bases unmatched to any gene: 11. Germline assignment: CDR1 SGHTA and CDR2 FQGNSA. The CDR3 is 16 residues long. CDR3 region: CASSRSPGTGGVEQFF. The CDR3 bases are TGTGCCAGCAGCCGATCACCCGGGACAGGGGGCGTTGAGCAGTTCTTC.

This clonotype was observed a few times. The chain carries TRBV7-2 and TRBJ2-7; 8 bases fit TRBD2. V dropped 0 bases and J dropped 4; count of bases not matched to a gene: 5. The germline gives CDR1 SGHTA, CDR2 FQGNSA. This CDR3 contains 15 residues. Written as DNA, the CDR3 is TGTGCCAGCAGCTTAGCGCCGGGGGGGCCTTACGAGCAGTACTTC. Protein sequence: CASSLAPGGPYEQYF. Full variable domain (remainder filled in from reference TRBV7-2 and TRBJ2-7): GAGVSQSPSNKVTEKGKDVELRCDPISGHTALYWYRQSLGQGLEFLIYFQGNSAPDKSGLPSDRFSAERTGGSVSTLTIQRTQQEDSAVYLCASSLAPGGPYEQYFGPGTRLTVT.

The genes are TRBV27 and TRBJ2-7, with 7 bases aligning to TRBD1. CDR1 and CDR2 from the germline V gene are MNHEY and SMNVEV (reference sequence). Unmatched junction bases numbered 5, after V lost 3 bases and J lost 0 bases. The CDR3 runs 15 residues. The CDR3 DNA follows: TGTGCCAGCAGTTTGTTTCAGGGGGTCTCCTACGAGCAGTACTTC. Its translation is CASSLFQGVSYEQYF.

The chain has TRBV30 and TRBJ1-5, with D perhaps TRBD1 (5 bases). The ends were cut back, 2 bases at V and 4 bases at J, with 12 bases in the middle. Germline V CDR1 and CDR2: GTSNPN, SVGIG (reference sequence). The CDR3 has 14 residues. CDR3 amino acids: CAWSLAWGNQPQHF. In nucleotides, the CDR3 is TGTGCCTGGAGTTTAGCCTGGGGGAATCAGCCCCAGCATTTT. The full variable domain, its missing parts supplied by reference TRBV30 and TRBJ1-5, is SQTIHQWPATLVQPVGSPLSLECTVEGTSNPNLYWYRQAAGRGLQLLFYSVGIGQISSEVPQNLSASRPQDRQFILSSKKLLLSDSGFYLCAWSLAWGNQPQHFGDGTRLSIL.

On this clonotype: A clone one base away is much larger, so this may be a read error. This rearrangement joins TRBV2 to TRBJ2-1; 9 bases align to TRBD2. The CDR3 consists of 15 residues. Germline-derived CDR1 and CDR2 are SNHLY and FYNNEI. V was pared by 4 bases and J by 7 bases, with 8 bases of the junction left unmatched. The CDR3 here is CASSGGRAGGNEQFF. In nucleotides, the CDR3 is TGTGCCAGCAGTGGGGGGCGAGCGGGGGGAAATGAGCAGTTCTTC.

V and J are TRBV18 and TRBJ2-7; D may be TRBD1 (5 bases). CDR3 length equals 14 residues. Germline CDR1 KGHSH, CDR2 LQKENI. Trimming cost V 4 bases and J 6 bases, with 16 bases left between them. In DNA form, the CDR3 reads TGTGCCAGCTCACAGGGGCCCGTCGATCCCGAGCAGTACTTC. Amino acid sequence: CASSQGPVDPEQYF.

This clonotype was counted only a few times. This chain uses TRBV29-1 with TRBJ2-2; 8 nucleotides match TRBD2. The germline CDR1 and CDR2 sequences are SQVTM and ANQGSEA. The CDR3 runs to 16 residues. Germline trimming cut 3 bases from V and 2 bases from J; bases unmatched to any gene: 8. The CDR3 nucleotides read TGCAGCGTTGATGTCGGTAGCGGGACTAACACCGGGGAGCTGTTTTTT. The encoded protein is CSVDVGSGTNTGELFF.

The sample holds many counts of this clonotype. This chain joins TRBV7-9 and TRBJ2-5; TRBD1 matches 12 bases. Germline CDR1 SEHNR, CDR2 FQNEAQ (reference sequence). This CDR3 comprises 15 residues. V dropped 4 bases and J dropped 5; count of bases not matched to a gene: 5. The CDR3 here is CASSWGQGARETQYF. The CDR3 coding sequence is TGTGCCAGCAGCTGGGGACAGGGGGCGAGGGAGACCCAGTACTTC.

This clonotype was seen a few times. The rearrangement uses TRBV28 and TRBJ2-1, with 10 positions matching TRBD1. Germline V gene lookup returns CDR1 MDHEN and CDR2 SYDVKM. The length of the CDR3 is 16 residues. V lost 7 bases and J lost 11; bases outside the gene matches: 17. CDR3 region: CASNTQGTGVLSKQFF. Written as DNA, the CDR3 is TGTGCCAGCAATACCCAAGGGACAGGGGTCCTGAGTAAGCAGTTCTTC.

The chain carries TRBV20-1 and TRBJ1-1; D is possibly TRBD1 (5 bases). Trimming took 3 bases from V and 7 from J, leaving 9 bases between them. CDR3 length: 11 amino acids. Germline V lookup: CDR1 DFQATT, CDR2 SNEGSKA (reference sequence). CDR3 residues: CSARGVIEAFF. The CDR3 DNA follows: TGCAGTGCTAGGGGGGTGATTGAAGCTTTCTTT.

The chain uses TRBV5-1 and TRBJ1-5; tentative D call: TRBD1 (5 bases). The germline gives CDR1 SGHRS, CDR2 YFSETQ. The CDR3 has 14 amino acids. Trimming took off 5 bases at V and 7 bases at J, with 16 bases between the two ends. CDR3 bases: TGCGCCAGCAGTCCAGTTGGGGGGTGGCAGCCCCAGCATTTT. It specifies CASSPVGGWQPQHF.

The rearrangement joins TRBV7-9 to TRBJ2-7; TRBD2 matches 10 bases. The CDR3 is made up of 15 amino acids. V lost 4 bases and J lost 0; bases outside the gene matches: 3. The germline gives CDR1 SEHNR, CDR2 FQNEAQ (reference sequence). The CDR3 loop is CASSSLAGASYEQYF. CDR3 sequence (DNA): TGTGCCAGCAGCTCCCTAGCGGGGGCCTCCTACGAGCAGTACTTC.

Comment on this clonotype: Being one base from a much bigger clone, this may be a read error. V is TRBV14 and J is TRBJ2-3; D unresolved. The germline V gene has CDR1 SGHDN and CDR2 FVKESK. The CDR3 has 15 residues. CDR3 bases: TGTGACAGCAGCCAACGGGCTGGGGTCCCTGATACGCAGTATTTT. Its protein product is CDSSQRAGVPDTQYF. The variable domain in full, completed from reference TRBV14 and TRBJ2-3, reads EAGVTQFPSHSVIEKGQTVTLRCDPISGHDNLYWYRRVMGKEIKFLLHFVKESKQDESGMPNNRFLAERTGGTYSTLKVQPAELEDSGVYFCDSSQRAGVPDTQYFGPGTRLTVL.

V usage is TRBV20-1 and J usage is TRBJ1-5, with TRBD1 as a possible D gene (6 bases). V was clipped by 0 bases and J by 3 bases, with 12 bases between them. Germline values: CDR1 DFQATT, CDR2 SNEGSKA (reference sequence). This CDR3 contains 15 residues. Here the CDR3 DNA reads TGCAGTGCTAGAGAGACAGGTGACGACAATCAGCCCCAGCATTTT. Translating gives CSARETGDDNQPQHF.

This clonotype has a single count. The CDR3 reads CASSQLDRGRNEQFF. CDR3 DNA sequence: TGTGCCAGCAGCCAACTGGACAGGGGAAGGAATGAGCAGTTCTTC. This rearrangement joins TRBV14 to TRBJ2-1, with TRBD1 matching 9 bases. This CDR3 is built from 15 residues. CDR1 and CDR2 from the germline V gene are SGHDN and FVKESK. The V and J ends lost 2 bases and 7 bases, in that order; junction bases with no gene match: 6.

This sequence joins TRBV4-2 and TRBJ1-6; D is uncertain. The V end lost 1 base, the J end lost 7 bases, and 14 bases lay between the germline ends. Germline assignment: CDR1 LGHNA and CDR2 YNFKEQ. This CDR3 has 16 residues. CDR3 nucleotide sequence: TGTGCCAGCAGCCAAGCGCTGGCCGGGTCCAATTCACCCCTCCACTTT. Protein sequence: CASSQALAGSNSPLHF.

Remarks on this clonotype: Germline is not matched at one junction end, which may reflect a read error. The rearrangement joins TRBV18 to TRBJ2-5, with 7 positions matching TRBD1. The DNA end favors TRBJ2-7, so the J call may be wrong. Germline CDR1 reads KGHSH; CDR2 reads LQKENI. The CDR3 runs to 15 residues. The CDR3 is CASSPSRGTAYEQYF. The CDR3 bases are TGCGCCAGCTCACCTTCTAGGGGGACAGCCTACGAGCAGTACTTC.

The rearrangement joins TRBV20-1 to TRBJ2-7; D gene uncertain. Between the trimmed V and J ends, which lost 3 bases and 0 bases, there was a span of 15 bases. Germline CDR1 and CDR2: DFQATT and SNEGSKA (reference sequence). The CDR3 is made up of 15 amino acids. CDR3 sequence reads: CSASPPSESSYEQYF. As DNA, the CDR3 is TGCAGTGCTAGTCCCCCCAGCGAGAGCTCCTACGAGCAGTACTTC.

The table lists this clonotype with a few counts. The genes are TRBV6-6 and TRBJ2-7; 8 positions match TRBD1. V trimming: 5 bases; J trimming: 0 bases; junction bases outside the gene matches: 6. Germline CDR1 MNHNY, CDR2 SVGAGI (reference sequence). This CDR3 comprises 15 residues. The CDR3 loop reads CASSGGTGYSYEQYF. CDR3 nucleotides: TGTGCCAGCAGTGGGGGGACAGGCTACTCCTACGAGCAGTACTTC.

There are a few counts of this clonotype. The chain carries TRBV7-8 and TRBJ2-3, with D perhaps TRBD2 (7 bases). This CDR3 region has 16 residues. Germline-derived CDR1 and CDR2 are SGHVS and FQNEAQ. V was pared by 4 bases and J by 1 base, with 15 bases between. The CDR3 nucleotides are TGTGCCAGCAGCTCAGGACTAGAGGGGGGCACAGATACGCAGTATTTT. Protein product: CASSSGLEGGTDTQYF.

V is TRBV10-3 and J is TRBJ2-1; TRBD2 might be the D (5 bases). Trimming removed 3 bases at V and 6 bases at J, with 6 bases between. This CDR3 spans 12 amino acids. Looked up from germline, CDR1 is ENHRY and CDR2 is SYGVKD. This CDR3 reads CAISDRGNEQFF. The CDR3 DNA reads TGTGCCATCAGTGATCGGGGCAATGAGCAGTTCTTC.

This clonotype was observed many times. The rearrangement links TRBV7-2 to TRBJ2-5; 11 positions match TRBD2. Germline V CDR1 and CDR2: SGHTA, FQGNSA. The CDR3 totals 16 residues. Trimming at V came to 1 base and at J to 0 bases, leaving 1 base not matched to a gene. CDR3 nucleotide sequence: TGTGCCAGCAGCTTAGGACTAGCGGGGAACCAAGAGACCCAGTACTTC. Translation gives CASSLGLAGNQETQYF.